This is a list of T cell receptor beta chains from one sample in a study of blood T cell repertoires in COVID-19. Repertoires were generated with immunoSEQ multiplex PCR, while TCRdb's copy carries only in-frame clones and drops some. This sample has approximately 25,000 clones, with roughly 79% found just once. The sequenced material came from peripheral blood. The receptors were sampled from a middle-aged man with COVID-19, enrolled during active disease. Each CDR3 is given with its conserved first and last residue. A D gene is named only where the DNA matches it firmly. Only part of the rows carry a size: once, few, many, or a class if the clone is expanded.

j_gene | v_gene | d_gene | abundance | CDR3aa | CDR3nt
TRBJ1-1 | TRBV6-5 | NA | NA | CASSWRANTEAFF | TGTGCCAGCAGTTGGAGGGCCAATACTGAAGCTTTCTTT
TRBJ1-1 | TRBV5-1 | NA | NA | CASSLAVEMNTEAFF | TGCGCCAGCAGCTTGGCCGTAGAGATGAACACTGAAGCTTTCTTT
TRBJ2-5 | TRBV18 | TRBD1 | NA | CASSPQGATQYF | TGTGCCAGCTCACCACAGGGGGCGACCCAGTACTTC
TRBJ2-5 | TRBV5-1 | TRBD2 | NA | CASSSGQETQYF | TGCGCCAGCAGTAGCGGGCAAGAGACCCAGTACTTC
TRBJ1-1 | TRBV19 | NA | NA | CASIPTRGVSEAFF | TGTGCCAGTATTCCAACCCGGGGGGTATCTGAAGCTTTCTTT
TRBJ1-2 | TRBV6-5 | NA | NA | CASRDRTGYGYTF | TGTGCCAGCAGGGACCGAACAGGGTATGGCTACACCTTC
TRBJ2-1 | TRBV21-1 | NA | NA | CATWNSGCYEQFF | TGTGCCACCTGGAATAGCGGGTGCTATGAGCAGTTCTTC
TRBJ1-6 | TRBV19 | TRBD1 | NA | CASSPVQGVYNSPLHF | TGTGCCAGTAGTCCAGTACAGGGGGTCTATAATTCACCCCTCCACTTT
TRBJ2-2 | TRBV6-5 | TRBD1 | NA | CASSLTTGVGGELFF | TGTGCCAGCAGTTTAACGACAGGGGTCGGCGGGGAGCTGTTTTTT
TRBJ1-1 | TRBV6-5 | TRBD1 | NA | CASRRRDRGEAFF | TGTGCCAGCAGGAGGAGGGACAGGGGTGAAGCTTTCTTT
TRBJ2-6 | TRBV5-1 | TRBD1 | NA | CASSPGTDSGANVLTF | TGCGCCAGCAGCCCGGGGACAGACTCTGGGGCCAACGTCCTGACTTTC
TRBJ2-1 | TRBV3-1/TRBV3-2 | NA | NA | CASSQDWSTYEQFF | TGTGCCAGCAGCCAAGATTGGAGTACCTATGAGCAGTTCTTC
TRBJ1-5 | TRBV24-1 | NA | once | CATSDQRRGGGNQPQHF | TGTGCCACCAGTGATCAAAGGAGGGGTGGCGGCAATCAGCCCCAGCATTTT
TRBJ1-5 | TRBV6-1 | TRBD1 | NA | CASSDGTGVQPQHF | TGTGCCAGCAGTGACGGGACAGGGGTTCAGCCCCAGCATTTT
TRBJ1-2 | TRBV10-2 | NA | NA | CASNGQSYGYTF | TGCGCCAGCAACGGACAGAGCTATGGCTACACCTTC
TRBJ2-7 | TRBV18 | TRBD1 | NA | CASSPRTGGSYEQYF | TGTGCCAGCTCACCAAGGACAGGGGGCTCCTACGAGCAGTACTTC
TRBJ1-5 | TRBV19 | NA | NA | CASNRQGTNQPQHF | TGTGCCAGTAATCGGCAGGGCACTAATCAGCCCCAGCATTTT
TRBJ1-6 | TRBV30 | NA | NA | CAWSSHEAGAGSPLHF | TGTGCCTGGAGTTCCCATGAGGCAGGGGCGGGTTCACCCCTCCACTTT
TRBJ1-2 | TRBV6-5 | NA | NA | CASSPAQGYGYTF | TGTGCCAGCAGTCCCGCACAGGGCTATGGCTACACCTTC
TRBJ2-5 | TRBV5-6 | NA | NA | CASNYGGQETQYF | TGTGCCAGCAACTACGGGGGACAAGAGACCCAGTACTTC
TRBJ1-1 | TRBV6-5 | NA | NA | CASSRGWNTEAFF | TGTGCCAGCAGTCGGGGATGGAACACTGAAGCTTTCTTT
TRBJ1-1 | TRBV3-1/TRBV3-2 | TRBD1 | NA | CASSQYRGSFTEAFF | TGTGCCAGCAGCCAATACAGGGGTAGTTTCACTGAAGCTTTCTTT
TRBJ2-2 | TRBV12-5 | NA | NA | CASGLPRTLILNTGELFF | TGTGCTAGTGGTTTGCCGCGGACACTTATCCTGAACACCGGGGAGCTGTTTTTT
TRBJ2-1 | TRBV7-9 | TRBD2 | few | CASRPGRMRYNEQFF | TGTGCCAGCAGGCCCGGGAGGATGAGGTACAATGAGCAGTTCTTC
TRBJ1-1 | TRBV29-1 | NA | NA | CSVARLFRGYGTEAFF | TGCAGCGTTGCCCGGCTTTTTCGGGGGTACGGCACTGAAGCTTTCTTT
TRBJ2-3 | TRBV24-1 | TRBD1 | NA | CATSETGTGTDTQYF | TGTGCCACCAGTGAAACTGGGACAGGGACAGATACGCAGTATTTT
TRBJ2-5 | TRBV6-5 | TRBD1 | once | CANSGTGEETQYF | TGTGCCAACTCCGGGACAGGGGAGGAGACCCAGTACTTC
TRBJ1-1 | TRBV29-1 | TRBD1 | NA | CSVADRESAEAFF | TGCAGCGTCGCAGACAGGGAAAGCGCTGAAGCTTTCTTT
TRBJ2-1 | TRBV7-9 | TRBD2 | NA | CASSTSSGGQFF | TGTGCCAGCAGCACCTCTAGCGGCGGGCAGTTCTTC
TRBJ1-1 | TRBV4-1 | NA | NA | CASSQETPGTRRLNTEAFF | TGCGCCAGCAGCCAAGAAACCCCCGGAACCCGGAGGCTGAACACTGAAGCTTTCTTT
TRBJ2-1 | TRBV19 | TRBD2 | NA | CASSTLQKREIYHNEQFF | TGTGCCAGTAGTACCCTCCAGAAGCGGGAGATCTACCACAATGAGCAGTTCTTC